The 23 T cell receptor beta chains in this list originate from one sample, sequenced in a study of T cell repertoires in cytomegalovirus infection. TCRdb independently ran MiXCR on the reads; one entry per CDR3 protein. Of more than 150,000 distinct CDR3 sequences listed, roughly 19% were seen once; the top ten hold 2.5% to 3%. Sequenced: PBMCs. The origin of the receptors is a human donor in good health (CMV status not recorded). Some clones in this sample may be carry-over from other donors' samples.

The chain employs TRBV9 and TRBJ1-2, with D unresolved. The CDR3 extends over 14 amino acids. V was clipped by 3 bases and J by 3 bases, with 12 bases between them. Germline V gene sequence: CDR1 SGDLS, CDR2 YYNGEE. The CDR3 loop is CASSAPTPHYGYTF. The CDR3 region has the DNA TGTGCCAGCAGCGCACCGACTCCGCACTATGGCTACACCTTC.

This clonotype was recorded at least ten times. The chain carries TRBV12-3 or TRBV12-4 and TRBJ2-1; 9 bases are shared with TRBD2. J lost 4 bases, V lost 4 bases, and 11 bases had no gene match. This CDR3 is 17 amino acids long. As DNA, the CDR3 is TGTGCCAGCAGTTCGGTGTCGGGACTAGCAGCTTACAATGAGCAGTTCTTC. This encodes CASSSVSGLAAYNEQFF.

V and J are TRBV4-1 and TRBJ2-1; 9 bases fit TRBD2. CDR1 and CDR2 (germline): MGHRA, YSYEKL. The V gene end was trimmed by 3 bases and the J gene end by 9 bases; junction bases not matched to a gene: 15. There are 17 residues in the CDR3. The CDR3 bases are TGCGCCAGCAGCCAGTACCCCTTGGCGGGAGGGCCAGGTGAGCAGTTCTTC. It specifies CASSQYPLAGGPGEQFF.

The chain recombines TRBV6-2 or TRBV6-3 with TRBJ2-1; TRBD2 aligns across 11 bases. From germline, CDR1 is MNHEY and CDR2 SVGEGT. The CDR3 sequence is 16 residues long. V trimming: 4 bases; J trimming: 6 bases; junction bases outside the gene matches: 8. The chain's CDR3 is CASSSRTGLAVNEQFF. Written as DNA, the CDR3 is TGTGCCAGCAGTTCCCGAACGGGACTAGCGGTCAATGAGCAGTTCTTC.

There are many counts of this clonotype. The chain recombines TRBV6-2 or TRBV6-3 with TRBJ2-1; D may be TRBD1 (6 bases). This CDR3 is built from 19 residues. Between the trimmed V and J ends, which lost 0 bases and 0 bases, there was a span of 18 bases. The V gene's germline CDR1 is MNHEY and CDR2 SVGEGT. The CDR3 sequence: CASSYSVSQGLSSYNEQFF. CDR3 bases: TGTGCCAGCAGTTACTCGGTTTCTCAGGGGCTCAGCTCCTACAATGAGCAGTTCTTC.

The J gene is TRBJ2-3, the V gene TRBV28, with D perhaps matching TRBD1 or TRBD2 (5 bases each). The V end lost 10 bases, the J end lost 4 bases, and 15 bases lay between the germline ends. Germline CDR1 and CDR2: MDHEN and SYDVKM. CDR3 size: 13 residues. The CDR3 region has the DNA TGTGCCACCCCAGGGCCCGGGGCAGATACGCAGTATTTT. This codes for CATPGPGADTQYF.

This clonotype was observed many times. This chain connects TRBV12-3 or TRBV12-4 to TRBJ1-5; D possibly corresponds to TRBD1 (6 bases). CDR3 length: 15 amino acids. Trimming removed 5 bases at V and 0 bases at J, with 11 bases between. CDR3 in DNA: TGTGCCAGCAGTCTACAGGGAGCTAGCAATCAGCCCCAGCATTTT. As protein: CASSLQGASNQPQHF.

Only a few counts were recorded for this clonotype. The chain joins TRBV5-1 to TRBJ2-3, with D tentatively TRBD1 (5 bases). CDR3 length: 15 amino acids. Germline CDR1 is SGHRS and CDR2 is YFSETQ. The ends were cut back, 7 bases at V and 2 bases at J, with 17 bases in the middle. DNA of the CDR3: TGCGCCAGCCGCAAGTCTTGGGGCCCCACAGATACGCAGTATTTT. Translation gives CASRKSWGPTDTQYF.

CDR3 coding DNA: TGTGCTAGTGCAGCGGTAGATACGCAGTATTTT. Its translation is CASAAVDTQYF. This chain uses TRBV12-5 with TRBJ2-3, with a tentative D call TRBD2 (5 bases). Trimming took off 7 bases at V and 5 bases at J, with 7 bases between the two ends. Germline CDR1 and CDR2: LGHNT and FRNRAP. The CDR3 consists of 11 residues.

In its sample, this clonotype was seen many times. The CDR3 reads CASSSRMGGYTF. The DNA of the CDR3 is TGTGCCAGCAGCTCGAGGATGGGCGGCTACACCTTC. The rearrangement links TRBV7-2 to TRBJ1-2; D remains unclear. Per the germline V gene, CDR1 is SGHTA and CDR2 is FQGNSA. Trimming took off 4 bases at V and 8 bases at J, with 11 bases between the two ends. This CDR3 contains 12 residues.

About this clonotype itself: A much larger clone lies a single base off, so this may be a read error. The CDR3 reads CASKVGDWGNYGYTF. In DNA, the CDR3 is TGTGCCAGCAAGGTGGGGGACTGGGGGAACTATGGCTACACCTTC. The V call is TRBV12-3 or TRBV12-4, the J call TRBJ1-2; a weak D match, TRBD1 (5 bases). The length of the CDR3 is 15 residues. With 7 bases removed from V and 2 bases from J, the gap between germline ends came to 17 bases.

This clonotype was observed many times. The rearrangement joins TRBV7-2 to TRBJ2-5; no firm D call. V was cut by 5 bases and J by 0 bases, with 13 bases left in between. The germline gives CDR1 SGHTA, CDR2 FQGNSA. There are 15 residues in the CDR3. CDR3 nucleotides: TGTGCCAGCAGCATCGTAGCCGGGCACCAAGAGACCCAGTACTTC. It encodes CASSIVAGHQETQYF.

This sequence joins TRBV2 and TRBJ1-3; D may be TRBD1 (5 bases). Trimming took 5 bases from V and 3 from J, leaving 8 bases between them. The germline V gene has CDR1 SNHLY and CDR2 FYNNEI. The CDR3 extends over 13 amino acids. The CDR3 is CASSTGGGNTIYF. CDR3 nucleotides: TGTGCCAGCAGTACGGGGGGTGGAAACACCATATATTTT.

This clonotype was counted between two and nine times. The V gene is TRBV4-1, the J gene TRBJ2-1; the D is unclear. Trimming cost V 0 bases and J 5 bases, with 14 bases left between them. The CDR3 is 16 residues long. CDR1 and CDR2 from the germline V gene are MGHRA and YSYEKL. CDR3 DNA sequence: TGCGCCAGCAGCCAAGAGGGCGCACCTTCTAACAATGAGCAGTTCTTC. This translates into CASSQEGAPSNNEQFF.

CDR3 sequence: CASSQVGRSSYEQYF. DNA for the CDR3: TGTGCCAGCAGCCAAGTCGGGAGGTCCTCCTACGAGCAGTACTTC. The genes are TRBV3-1 and TRBJ2-7, with 7 bases aligning to TRBD2. J was trimmed by 0 bases and V by 1 base; bases with no gene match: 3. This CDR3 comprises 15 residues. From germline, CDR1 is LGHDT and CDR2 YNNKEL (reference sequence).

This clonotype came up many times. The rearrangement joins TRBV2 to TRBJ1-2, with D possibly being TRBD1 (5 bases). Germline values: CDR1 SNHLY, CDR2 FYNNEI. The V end was cut by 6 bases, the J end by 8 bases, with 13 bases between. The CDR3 is 12 residues long. The CDR3 nucleotides read TGTGCCAGCAGCCCCGGGACGGTCGGCTACACCTTC. This codes for CASSPGTVGYTF.

In this sample, this clonotype turned up once. The chain combines TRBV6-6 with TRBJ1-1; 11 bases line up with TRBD1. The junction had 10 bases not matched to a gene; V was cut back by 5 bases and J by 5 bases. This CDR3 has 16 amino acids. Germline values: CDR1 MNHNY, CDR2 SVGAGI (reference sequence). The CDR3 region is CASSPGQGAGMTEAFF. The CDR3 DNA reads as TGTGCCAGCAGTCCCGGACAGGGGGCGGGAATGACTGAAGCTTTCTTT.

The chain is built from TRBV12-3 or TRBV12-4 and TRBJ1-3; no reliable D call. The CDR3 has 12 residues. Trimming stripped 8 bases from V and 6 bases from J, with 11 bases between. DNA of the CDR3: TGTGCCAGCCTACTTTCCCCAAACACCATATATTTT. It codes for CASLLSPNTIYF.

The gene calls are TRBV10-3 and TRBJ2-7, with D perhaps given as TRBD1 or TRBD2 (5 bases each). In germline, CDR1 is ENHRY, CDR2 SYGVKD. Trimming shortened V by 9 bases and J by 3 bases, and 9 bases separated the two germline ends. The CDR3 spans 11 residues. The CDR3 coding sequence is TGTGCCATTGGGACCTACTACGAGCAGTACTTC. This translates into CAIGTYYEQYF.

There are a few counts of this clonotype. The J gene is TRBJ1-1, the V gene TRBV14; 7 nucleotides line up with TRBD1. Trimming at V came to 0 bases and at J to 1 base, leaving 5 bases not matched to a gene. CDR1 and CDR2 (germline): SGHDN, FVKESK. This CDR3 comprises 16 residues. CDR3: CASSQEGRTGNTEAFF. CDR3 bases: TGTGCCAGCAGCCAAGAAGGGCGGACAGGGAACACTGAAGCTTTCTTT.

The chain uses TRBV9 and TRBJ2-5, with a weak D call TRBD1 (6 bases). Trimming pared 3 bases from V and 2 bases from J, leaving 14 bases between. The CDR3 is made up of 15 amino acids. In germline, CDR1 is SGDLS, CDR2 YYNGEE. The CDR3 sequence is CASSGGTLGQETQYF. CDR3 nucleotide sequence: TGTGCCAGCAGCGGAGGGACACTAGGACAAGAGACCCAGTACTTC.

This clonotype was detected many times. The rearrangement joins TRBV13 to TRBJ1-1, with D unclear. V lost 1 base and J 4 bases, leaving 13 bases between the germline ends. There are 15 residues in the CDR3. Germline assignment: CDR1 PRHDT and CDR2 FYEKMQ (reference sequence). The DNA for the CDR3 is TGTGCCAGCAGCTTAGCGACGGGGATGGTCACTGAAGCTTTCTTT. The encoded protein is CASSLATGMVTEAFF.

This clonotype came up a few times. V usage is TRBV5-5 and J usage is TRBJ2-1; D may be TRBD2 (6 bases). The CDR3 totals 15 residues. CDR1 SGHKS and CDR2 YYEKEE come from the germline V gene (reference sequence). Trimming pared 3 bases from V and 0 bases from J, leaving 10 bases between. The CDR3, as DNA: TGTGCCAGCAGCTCTGGACTAACCTCCTACAATGAGCAGTTCTTC. Amino acids: CASSSGLTSYNEQFF.